Sequencing of this TCR beta chain was carried out in a study of T cell responses to AZD1222 COVID-19 vaccine. Looking at the study overall: Some second doses came at about 4 weeks and others at about 12 weeks; these were pooled. The study, taken as a whole, reports: Clonal diversity may have been underestimated, and the donors were mostly white British, with more females than males. Only a handful of individuals given AZD1222 were seropositive at baseline.

Comments on this clone: Its antigen is unidentified.

Measured with immunoSEQ multiplex PCR; TCRdb has only the in-frame clones, and not every one. The sample contains 95,000 to 150,000 clones, 89% of which appear only once. This specimen consisted of peripheral blood, obtained on day 0 of AZD1222 vaccination. The receptor was isolated from an adult in good health.

Here the CDR3 DNA reads TGTGCCAGTAGAACCCCGGGACGGGAGTCCTACGAGCAGTACTTC. It yields the protein CASRTPGRESYEQYF. This chain joins TRBV19 and TRBJ2-7, with D perhaps TRBD2 (6 bases). CDR1 and CDR2 (germline): LNHDA, SQIVND (reference sequence). The CDR3 runs to 15 residues. Trimming took 6 bases from V and 1 from J, leaving 16 bases between them.